These 6 T cell receptor beta chains were sequenced from one sample in a study of T cells in tuberculosis. Produced via immunoSEQ multiplex PCR; TCRdb's table is partial and in-frame only. The table shows around 35,000 clones, with approximately 93% occurring only once. Material: PBMCs. Receptor source: a donor between 10 and 35 years old with latent tuberculosis or without tuberculosis infection.

The chain is built from TRBV9 and TRBJ2-1, with D tentatively TRBD2 (7 bases). V was cut by 5 bases and J by 2 bases, with 14 bases left in between. Per germline, CDR1 SGDLS and CDR2 YYNGEE. The CDR3 runs 15 residues. The chain's CDR3 is CASRSGAGAYNEQFF. The CDR3 nucleotides are TGTGCCAGCAGAAGCGGGGCAGGGGCCTACAATGAGCAGTTCTTC.

The CDR3 bases are TGTGCCAGCAGCCATCAGTTAAACAGGGTCGATGAAGCTTTCTTT. This translates into CASSHQLNRVDEAFF. J is TRBJ1-1 and V is TRBV14, with D tentatively TRBD1 (6 bases). Trimming left V 3 bases short and J 7 bases short, with 18 bases between. Germline lookup yields CDR1 SGHDN and CDR2 FVKESK. CDR3 length: 15 amino acids. The complete variable domain, with remaining parts taken from reference TRBV14 and TRBJ1-1, reads EAGVTQFPSHSVIEKGQTVTLRCDPISGHDNLYWYRRVMGKEIKFLLHFVKESKQDESGMPNNRFLAERTGGTYSTLKVQPAELEDSGVYFCASSHQLNRVDEAFFGQGTRLTVV.

This clone occurred once. The chain carries TRBV4-1 and TRBJ2-1; 8 nucleotides line up with TRBD2. This CDR3 spans 15 amino acids. Germline trimming cut 2 bases from V and 8 bases from J; bases unmatched to any gene: 8. CDR1 and CDR2 (germline): MGHRA, YSYEKL. The CDR3 DNA reads as TGCGCCAGCAGCCAATCGTCCGGACTAGCCGATGAGCAGTTCTTC. Its translation: CASSQSSGLADEQFF.

The chain uses TRBV9 and TRBJ1-2; a possible D gene is TRBD1 (6 bases). Germline V CDR1 and CDR2: SGDLS, YYNGEE. The V end was cut by 0 bases, the J end by 4 bases, with 13 bases between. The CDR3 covers 15 residues. Here the CDR3 DNA reads TGTGCCAGCAGCGTAGAACCAGGGGACGTCTATGGCTACACCTTC. Translated: CASSVEPGDVYGYTF.

The rearrangement joins TRBV5-6 to TRBJ2-4; D is ambiguous. Germline lookup yields CDR1 SGHDT and CDR2 YYEEEE. The CDR3 covers 15 residues. The ends were cut back, 0 bases at V and 0 bases at J, with 7 bases in the middle. The DNA for the CDR3 is TGTGCCAGCAGCTTGGCCAGTCTAGCCAAAAACATTCAGTACTTC. The encoded protein is CASSLASLAKNIQYF.

V gene TRBV27 combines with J gene TRBJ2-7; TRBD1 agrees at 7 bases. With 2 bases clipped from V and 0 bases from J, the junction kept 10 bases outside the gene matches. In germline, CDR1 is MNHEY, CDR2 SMNVEV (reference sequence). CDR3 length: 17 residues. The DNA for the CDR3 is TGTGCCAGCAGTTTAATTGCCGGGACAGTCGACTCCTACGAGCAGTACTTC. It translates to CASSLIAGTVDSYEQYF.